The 11 T cell receptor beta chains presented below share a single source sample, sequenced in a study of cytomegalovirus exposure and HLA in healthy donors. Both 60 Vbeta primers and 13 Jbeta primers went into the PCR. The assay was immunoSEQ multiplex PCR, and TCRdb's table has in-frame clones only and misses some. This sample lists more than 110,000 clones; its ten largest clones have roughly 2.6%. The sample comprised PBMCs. Receptors were obtained from a man aged 35 to 55 in good health and CMV-seronegative.

Of note for this clone: Other DNA sequences in the sample encode the same CDR3. The chain couples TRBV7-9 to TRBJ1-1; D not certain. With 0 bases removed from V and 8 bases from J, the gap between germline ends came to 10 bases. The CDR3 loop spans 13 amino acids. Germline CDR1 and CDR2: SEHNR and FQNEAQ (reference sequence). Here the CDR3 reads CASSLASGTEAFF. The CDR3 region has the DNA TGTGCCAGCAGCTTAGCGAGTGGTACCGAAGCTTTCTTT.

The chain employs TRBV5-6 and TRBJ2-1; TRBD1 matches 7 bases. Per germline, CDR1 SGHDT and CDR2 YYEEEE. V lost 0 bases and J lost 5; bases outside the gene matches: 14. This CDR3 is built from 18 residues. The CDR3 nucleotides are TGTGCCAGCAGCTTGGTAGACGTCAGGGGGAACACCAACAATGAGCAGTTCTTC. It translates to CASSLVDVRGNTNNEQFF.

The gene calls are TRBV11-2 and TRBJ2-7; D possibly corresponds to TRBD2 (5 bases). The V gene's germline CDR1 is SGHAT and CDR2 FQNNGV. The CDR3 is made up of 13 amino acids. V dropped 6 bases and J dropped 2 bases, with 11 bases sitting between them. The CDR3 coding sequence is TGTGCCAGCAGTACCTCCGGGGCCTACGAGCAGTACTTC. Translating gives CASSTSGAYEQYF.

Remarks on this clone: The junction differs from germline at one of its ends, possibly a read error. This chain uses TRBV19 with TRBJ2-4; D gene uncertain. Germline CDR1 is LNHDA and CDR2 is SQIVND (reference sequence). This CDR3 spans 14 amino acids. Here the CDR3 reads CASSLDYGPNIQYF. CDR3 sequence (DNA): TGTGCCAGTAGTCTAGATTATGGCCCCAACATTCAGTACTTC.

The V call is TRBV15, the J call TRBJ2-5; 7 positions match TRBD1. TRBJ2-7 explains the end of the DNA better; the J call may be wrong. This CDR3 is 15 amino acids long. Germline V lookup: CDR1 LNHNV, CDR2 YYDKDF (reference sequence). CDR3 in amino acids: CATSRETGRHYEQYF. In DNA, the CDR3 is TGTGCCACCAGCAGAGAGACAGGGCGCCACTACGAGCAGTACTTC.

The chain joins TRBV19 to TRBJ2-1, with TRBD2 identical over 11 bases. Germline V gives CDR1 LNHDA, CDR2 SQIVND (reference sequence). The CDR3 totals 18 residues. The V and J ends lost 5 bases and 3 bases, in that order; junction bases with no gene match: 12. Here the CDR3 DNA reads TGTGCCAGTAGTCCGGGACTAGCGGAACTTGGCTACTACAATGAGCAGTTCTTC. It translates to CASSPGLAELGYYNEQFF. The variable domain in full, completed from reference TRBV19 and TRBJ2-1, reads DGGITQSPKYLFRKEGQNVTLSCEQNLNHDAMYWYRQDPGQGLRLIYYSQIVNDFQKGDIAEGYSVSREKKESFPLTVTSAQKNPTAFYLCASSPGLAELGYYNEQFFGPGTRLTVL.

V is TRBV28 and J is TRBJ1-6; weak D call: TRBD1 (6 bases). CDR3 length: 14 residues. V was shortened by 7 bases and J by 3 bases, with 10 bases between the two germline ends. Germline V gene lookup returns CDR1 MDHEN and CDR2 SYDVKM. CDR3 amino acids: CASTEGGYNSPLHF. DNA of the CDR3: TGTGCCAGCACCGAAGGGGGCTATAATTCACCCCTCCACTTT.

The chain combines TRBV19 with TRBJ1-5; 9 bases align to TRBD1. The V gene end was trimmed by 8 bases and the J gene end by 2 bases; junction bases not matched to a gene: 7. This CDR3 comprises 15 residues. Germline V gives CDR1 LNHDA, CDR2 SQIVND (reference sequence). CDR3 in DNA: TGTGCCAGTGGGGACAGGGCGATAGGCAATCAGCCCCAGCATTTT. Protein sequence: CASGDRAIGNQPQHF.

The chain combines TRBV5-1 with TRBJ1-5, with 9 nucleotides matching TRBD1. V lost 2 bases, J lost 4 bases, and 1 base stayed unmatched. Germline-derived CDR1 and CDR2 are SGHRS and YFSETQ. The CDR3 contains 14 residues. The CDR3 spells CASSFGQGNQPQHF. CDR3 DNA sequence: TGCGCCAGCAGCTTCGGACAGGGGAATCAGCCCCAGCATTTT.

The genes are TRBV6-1 and TRBJ1-5; D might be TRBD1 (6 bases). Looked up from germline, CDR1 is MNHNS and CDR2 is SASEGT. CDR3 length: 14 amino acids. Trimming removed 7 bases at V and 2 bases at J, with 12 bases between. The CDR3, as DNA: TGTGCCAGCAATGCAGGGGACCGCAATCAGCCCCAGCATTTT. It yields the protein CASNAGDRNQPQHF.

This chain joins TRBV4-3 and TRBJ2-7, with TRBD1 matching 8 bases. Germline CDR1 LGHNA, CDR2 YSLEER. This CDR3 contains 15 residues. J was trimmed by 4 bases and V by 3 bases; bases with no gene match: 8. The CDR3 here is CASSQDREGFYEQYF. As DNA, the CDR3 is TGCGCCAGCAGCCAGGACAGGGAAGGCTTTTACGAGCAGTACTTC.